This record concerns one TCR beta chain sequence. Its matching antigen is unknown. The V gene's germline CDR1 is SGHRS and CDR2 YFSETQ. V was shortened by 4 bases and J by 5 bases, with 15 bases between the two germline ends. The CDR3 covers 15 residues. PCR primers comprised 60 Vbeta and 13 Jbeta primers. Clones were read by immunoSEQ multiplex PCR, and TCRdb kept only the in-frame ones, dropping some. The repertoire holds 160,000 or so clones, with over 60% as singletons. The data originate from a study of cytomegalovirus exposure and HLA in healthy donors. About the research overall: Early release data held tens of millions of unique TCRs from HLA-typed donors. Study-wide findings and caveats: In a later analysis, HLA-C alleles had the fewest associated TCRs, DRB1 alleles the most.

Each donor's status was that of a healthy bone marrow donor. The V call is TRBV5-1, the J call TRBJ1-4, with D possibly being TRBD1 (5 bases). The receptor's source is a woman aged 40 to 50 in good health and CMV-seronegative. The sequenced sample was PBMCs. As DNA, the CDR3 is TGCGCCAGCAGCAGGTCTCCAGGGTCGAATGAAAAACTGTTTTTT. It is translated as CASSRSPGSNEKLFF.